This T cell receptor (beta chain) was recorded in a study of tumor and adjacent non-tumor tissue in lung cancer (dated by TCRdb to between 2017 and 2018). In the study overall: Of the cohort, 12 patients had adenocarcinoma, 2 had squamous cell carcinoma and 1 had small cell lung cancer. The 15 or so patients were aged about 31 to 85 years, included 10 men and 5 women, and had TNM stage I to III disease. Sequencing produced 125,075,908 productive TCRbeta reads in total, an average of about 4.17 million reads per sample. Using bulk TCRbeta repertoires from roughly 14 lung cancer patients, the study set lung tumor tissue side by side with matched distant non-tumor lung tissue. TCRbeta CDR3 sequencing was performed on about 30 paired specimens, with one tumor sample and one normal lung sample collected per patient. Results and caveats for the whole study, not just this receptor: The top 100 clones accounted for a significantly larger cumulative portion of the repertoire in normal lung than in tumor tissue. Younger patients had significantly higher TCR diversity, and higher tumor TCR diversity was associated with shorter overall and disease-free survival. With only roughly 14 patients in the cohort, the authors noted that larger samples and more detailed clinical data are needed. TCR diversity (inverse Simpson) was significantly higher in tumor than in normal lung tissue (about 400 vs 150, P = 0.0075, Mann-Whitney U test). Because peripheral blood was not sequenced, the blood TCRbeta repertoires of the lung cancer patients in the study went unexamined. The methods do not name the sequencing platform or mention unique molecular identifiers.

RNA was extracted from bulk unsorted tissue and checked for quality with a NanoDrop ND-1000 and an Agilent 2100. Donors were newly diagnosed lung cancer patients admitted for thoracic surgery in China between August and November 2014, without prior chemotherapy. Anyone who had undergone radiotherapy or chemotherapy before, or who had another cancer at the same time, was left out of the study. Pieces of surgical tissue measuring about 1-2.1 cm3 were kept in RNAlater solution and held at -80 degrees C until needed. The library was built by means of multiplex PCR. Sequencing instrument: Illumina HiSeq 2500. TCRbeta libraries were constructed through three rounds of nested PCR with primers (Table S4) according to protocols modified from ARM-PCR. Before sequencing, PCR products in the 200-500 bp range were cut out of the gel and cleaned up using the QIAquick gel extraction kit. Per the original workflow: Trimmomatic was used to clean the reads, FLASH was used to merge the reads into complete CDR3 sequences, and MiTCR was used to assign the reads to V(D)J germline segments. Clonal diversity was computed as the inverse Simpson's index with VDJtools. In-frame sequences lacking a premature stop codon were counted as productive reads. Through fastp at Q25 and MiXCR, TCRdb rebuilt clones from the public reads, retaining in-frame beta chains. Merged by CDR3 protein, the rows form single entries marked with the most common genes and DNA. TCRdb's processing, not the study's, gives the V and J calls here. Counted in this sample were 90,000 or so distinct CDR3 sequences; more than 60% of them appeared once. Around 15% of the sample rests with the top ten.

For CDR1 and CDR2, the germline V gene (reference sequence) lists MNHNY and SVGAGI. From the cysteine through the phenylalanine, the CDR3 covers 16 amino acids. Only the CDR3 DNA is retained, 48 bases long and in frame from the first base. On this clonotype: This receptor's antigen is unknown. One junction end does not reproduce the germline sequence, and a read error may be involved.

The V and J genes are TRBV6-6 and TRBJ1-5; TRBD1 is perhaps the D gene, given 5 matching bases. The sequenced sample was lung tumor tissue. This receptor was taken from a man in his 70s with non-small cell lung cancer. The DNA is TGTGTCAGCAGTTACTCGGGGGGACTGAGCAATCAGCCGCAGCATTTT. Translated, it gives CVSSYSGGLSNQPQHF.